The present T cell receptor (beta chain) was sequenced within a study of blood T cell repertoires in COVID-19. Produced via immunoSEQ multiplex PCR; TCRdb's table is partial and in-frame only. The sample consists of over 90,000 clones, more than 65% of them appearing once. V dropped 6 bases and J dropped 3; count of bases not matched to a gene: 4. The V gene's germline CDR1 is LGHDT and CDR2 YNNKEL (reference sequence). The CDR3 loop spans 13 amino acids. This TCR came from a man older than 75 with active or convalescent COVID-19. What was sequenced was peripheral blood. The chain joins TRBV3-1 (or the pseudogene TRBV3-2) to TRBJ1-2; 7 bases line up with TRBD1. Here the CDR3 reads CASRQQGHYGYTF. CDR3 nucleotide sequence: TGTGCCAGCAGGCAACAGGGGCACTATGGCTACACCTTC.